The rows below give T cell receptor beta chains drawn from one sample of a study of blood T cell repertoires in COVID-19. Data came from immunoSEQ multiplex PCR; TCRdb stores just in-frame clones and leaves some out. The data show 200,000 or so clones, roughly 84% seen once. The sample was peripheral blood. The receptors derive from a man aged 40-50 years who had recovered from COVID-19. CDR3s include the opening cysteine and the closing phenylalanine or tryptophan. Only some rows state a clone size, as once, few, many or a class for expanded clones.

few TRBJ2-3 TRBV7-8 CASSLAGRETDTQYF
- TRBJ1-2 TRBV6-5 CASSRDTGGGYGYTF
- TRBJ1-6 TRBV24-1 CATSERQGAPLHF
- TRBJ2-3 TRBV28 CASSPPVGAEDTQYF
- TRBJ2-7 TRBV7-2 CASSSSGGPSYEQYF
once TRBJ2-2 TRBV4-3 CASSGGQGAAGELFF
once TRBJ2-1 TRBV5-1 CASSRIAGTNEQFF
few TRBJ2-7 TRBV9 CASSVSGRYEQYF
few TRBJ1-2 TRBV7-9 CASSLGERESYTF
- TRBJ1-1 TRBV5-1 CASSKMDRRVGEAFF
- TRBJ2-7 TRBV10-1 CASSGTRGPRAYEQYF
- TRBJ2-1 TRBV27 CASGLQGPNEQFF
- TRBJ1-2 TRBV7-2 CASSSEPGQGSGYTF
once TRBJ1-2 TRBV7-9 CASSSGQAPIPDYGYTF
- TRBJ2-2 TRBV30 CAWTLGIGTANTGELFF
- TRBJ1-1 TRBV27 CASRVLGAFF
- TRBJ2-1 TRBV29-1 CIPVGAGSSSYNEQFF
once TRBJ1-4 TRBV7-6 CASSLAAGGFEKLFF
- TRBJ1-2 TRBV19 CASSIEGGLGYTF
- TRBJ2-7 TRBV19 CASARAGQGTEQYF
- TRBJ2-5 TRBV2 CASFPGGALETQYF